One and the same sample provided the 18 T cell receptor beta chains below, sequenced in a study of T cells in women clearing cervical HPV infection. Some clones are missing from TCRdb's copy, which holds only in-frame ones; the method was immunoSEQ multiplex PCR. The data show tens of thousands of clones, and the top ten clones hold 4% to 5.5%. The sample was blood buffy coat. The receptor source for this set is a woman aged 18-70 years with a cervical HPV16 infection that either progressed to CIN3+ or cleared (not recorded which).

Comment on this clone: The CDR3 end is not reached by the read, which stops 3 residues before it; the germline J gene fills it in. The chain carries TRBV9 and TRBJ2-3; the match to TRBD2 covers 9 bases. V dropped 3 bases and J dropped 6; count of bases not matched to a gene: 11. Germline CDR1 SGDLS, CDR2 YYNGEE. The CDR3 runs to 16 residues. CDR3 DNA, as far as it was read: TGTGCCAGCAGCGGATCCGCGGGAGGGTTGACGGATACG. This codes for CASSGSAGGLTDT. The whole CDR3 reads CASSGSAGGLTDTQYF.

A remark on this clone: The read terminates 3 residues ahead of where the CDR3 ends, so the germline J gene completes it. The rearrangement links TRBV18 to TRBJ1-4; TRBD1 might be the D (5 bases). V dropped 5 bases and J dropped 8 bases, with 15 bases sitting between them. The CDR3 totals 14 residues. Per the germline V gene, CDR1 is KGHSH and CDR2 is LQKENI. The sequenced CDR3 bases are TGTGCCAGCTCAGCACAGGTCCCGGGGGAAAAA. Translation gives CASSAQVPGEK. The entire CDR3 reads CASSAQVPGEKLFF.

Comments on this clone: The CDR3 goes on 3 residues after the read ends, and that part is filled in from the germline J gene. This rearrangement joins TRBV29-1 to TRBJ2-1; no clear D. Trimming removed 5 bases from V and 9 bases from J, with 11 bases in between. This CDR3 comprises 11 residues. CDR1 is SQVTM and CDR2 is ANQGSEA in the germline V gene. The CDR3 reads CSVQRAGEQFF. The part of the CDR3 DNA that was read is TGCAGCGTTCAAAGGGCCGGTGAG.

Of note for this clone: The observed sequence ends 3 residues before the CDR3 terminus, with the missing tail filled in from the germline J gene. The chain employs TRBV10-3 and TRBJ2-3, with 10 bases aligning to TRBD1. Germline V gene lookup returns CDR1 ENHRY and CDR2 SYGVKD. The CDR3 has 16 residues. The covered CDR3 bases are TGTGCCATCAGGGAGGGAGGACAGGGGGTTCGAGAGACG. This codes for CAIREGGQGVRET. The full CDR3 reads CAIREGGQGVRETQYF.

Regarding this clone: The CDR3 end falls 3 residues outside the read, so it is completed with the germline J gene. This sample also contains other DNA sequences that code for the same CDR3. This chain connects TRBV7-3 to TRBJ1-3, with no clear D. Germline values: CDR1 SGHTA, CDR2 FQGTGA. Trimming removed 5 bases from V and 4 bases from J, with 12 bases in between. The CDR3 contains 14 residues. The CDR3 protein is CASSPAGGGNTIYF. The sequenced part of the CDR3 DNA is TGTGCCAGCAGCCCCGCAGGAGGGGGAAACACC.

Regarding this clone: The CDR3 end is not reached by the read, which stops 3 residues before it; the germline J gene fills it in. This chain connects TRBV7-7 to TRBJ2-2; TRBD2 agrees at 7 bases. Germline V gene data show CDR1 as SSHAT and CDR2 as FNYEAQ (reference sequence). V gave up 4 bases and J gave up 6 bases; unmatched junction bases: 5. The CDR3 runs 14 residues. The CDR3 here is CASSSSAGAGELFF. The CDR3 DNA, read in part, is TGTGCCAGCAGCTCTAGCGCGGGGGCCGGGGAG.

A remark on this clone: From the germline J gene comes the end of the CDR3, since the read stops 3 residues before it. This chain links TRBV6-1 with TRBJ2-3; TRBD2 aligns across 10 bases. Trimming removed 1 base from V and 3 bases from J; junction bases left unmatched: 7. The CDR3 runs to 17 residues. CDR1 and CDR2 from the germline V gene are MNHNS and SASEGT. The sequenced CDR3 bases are TGTGCCAGCAGTGAAGGGTTAGCGGGAGGCAAAACAGATACG. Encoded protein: CASSEGLAGGKTDT. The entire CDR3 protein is CASSEGLAGGKTDTQYF.

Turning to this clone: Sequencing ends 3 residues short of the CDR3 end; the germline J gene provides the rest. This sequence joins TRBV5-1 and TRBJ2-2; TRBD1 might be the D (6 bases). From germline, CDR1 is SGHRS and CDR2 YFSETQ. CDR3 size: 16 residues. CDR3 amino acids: CASSLAGDSTNEKLFF. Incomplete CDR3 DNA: TGCGCCAGCAGCTTGGCAGGGGATTCGACTAATGAAAAG.

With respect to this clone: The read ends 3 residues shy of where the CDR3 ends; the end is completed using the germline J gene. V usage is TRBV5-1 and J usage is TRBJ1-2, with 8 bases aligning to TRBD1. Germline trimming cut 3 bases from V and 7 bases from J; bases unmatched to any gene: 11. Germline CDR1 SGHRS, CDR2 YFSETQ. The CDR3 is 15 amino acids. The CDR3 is CASSSFTGTGVGYTF. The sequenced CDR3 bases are TGCGCCAGCAGCTCCTTCACCGGGACAGGAGTTGGC.

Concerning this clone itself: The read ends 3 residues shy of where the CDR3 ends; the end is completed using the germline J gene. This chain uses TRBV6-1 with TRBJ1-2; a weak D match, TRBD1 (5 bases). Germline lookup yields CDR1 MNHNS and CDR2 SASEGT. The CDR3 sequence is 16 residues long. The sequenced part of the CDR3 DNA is TGTGCCAGCAGTGAGACCGTAGCGGGGGGGAGCAATGAC. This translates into CASSETVAGGSND. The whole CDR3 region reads CASSETVAGGSNDYTF.

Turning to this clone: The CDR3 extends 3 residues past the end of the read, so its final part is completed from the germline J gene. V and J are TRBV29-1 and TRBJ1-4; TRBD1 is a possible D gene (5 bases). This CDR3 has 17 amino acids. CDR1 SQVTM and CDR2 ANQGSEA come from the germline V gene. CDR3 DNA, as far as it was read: TGCAGCGTTGAAGATTTAGAATACCACTCTGGGGCCAACGTA. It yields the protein CSVEDLEYHSGANV. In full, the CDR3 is CSVEDLEYHSGANVLFF.

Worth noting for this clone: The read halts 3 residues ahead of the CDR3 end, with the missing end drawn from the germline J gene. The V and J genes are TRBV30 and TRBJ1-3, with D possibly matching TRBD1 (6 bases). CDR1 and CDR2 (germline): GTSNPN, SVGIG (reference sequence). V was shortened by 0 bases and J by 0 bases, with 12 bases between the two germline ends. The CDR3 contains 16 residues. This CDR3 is CAWSVGQWSSGNTIYF. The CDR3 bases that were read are TGTGCCTGGAGTGTAGGACAGTGGAGCTCTGGAAACACC.

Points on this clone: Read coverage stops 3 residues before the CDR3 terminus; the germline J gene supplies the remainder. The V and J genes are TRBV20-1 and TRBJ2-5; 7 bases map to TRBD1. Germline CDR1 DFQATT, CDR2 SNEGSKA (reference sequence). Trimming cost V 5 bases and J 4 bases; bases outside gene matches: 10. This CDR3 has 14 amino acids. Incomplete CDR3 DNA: TGCAGTGCTCCAACGACAGGGAGCGGAGAGACC. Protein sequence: CSAPTTGSGET. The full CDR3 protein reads CSAPTTGSGETQYF.

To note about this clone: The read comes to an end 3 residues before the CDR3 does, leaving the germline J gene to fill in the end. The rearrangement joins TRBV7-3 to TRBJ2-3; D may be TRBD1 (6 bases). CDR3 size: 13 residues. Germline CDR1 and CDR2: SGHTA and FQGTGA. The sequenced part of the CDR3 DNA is TGTGCCAGCAGCTTAACCCCGAGGGGGACG. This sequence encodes CASSLTPRGT. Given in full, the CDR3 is CASSLTPRGTQYF.

CDR3 in amino acids: CASSFRTVKNIQYF. Partial CDR3 DNA: TGTGCCAGCAGTTTTAGGACAGTCAAAAACATT. The V gene is TRBV6-2 or TRBV6-3, the J gene TRBJ2-4; D is perhaps TRBD1 (6 bases). The read ends 3 residues before the CDR3 terminus; that terminus is restored from the germline J gene. The CDR3 is 14 amino acids. V lost 4 bases to trimming and J lost 3 bases, with 10 bases between them. Germline V gene data show CDR1 as MNHEY and CDR2 as SVGEGT.

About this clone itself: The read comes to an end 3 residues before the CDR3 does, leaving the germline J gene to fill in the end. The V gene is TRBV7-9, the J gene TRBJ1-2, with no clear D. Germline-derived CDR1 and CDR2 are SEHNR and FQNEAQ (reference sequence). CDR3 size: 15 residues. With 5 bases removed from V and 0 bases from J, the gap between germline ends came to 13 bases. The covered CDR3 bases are TGTGCCAGCAGCCGCATATCCGGGTCTAACTATGGC. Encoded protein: CASSRISGSNYG. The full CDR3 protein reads CASSRISGSNYGYTF.

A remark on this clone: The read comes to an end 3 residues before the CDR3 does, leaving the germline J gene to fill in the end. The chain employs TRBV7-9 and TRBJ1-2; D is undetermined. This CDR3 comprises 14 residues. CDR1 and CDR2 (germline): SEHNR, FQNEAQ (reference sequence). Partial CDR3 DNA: TGTGCCAGCAGCGGGAGGAGCGGGAACAATGAC. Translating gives CASSGRSGNND. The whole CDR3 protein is CASSGRSGNNDYTF. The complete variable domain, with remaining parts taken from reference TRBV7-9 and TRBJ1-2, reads DTGVSQNPRHKITKRGQNVTFRCDPISEHNRLYWYRQTLGQGPEFLTYFQNEAQLEKSRLLSDRFSAERPKGSFSTLEIQRTEQGDSAMYLCASSGRSGNNDYTFGSGTRLTVV.

Partial CDR3 DNA: TGTGCCAGTAGTACCTCGGGTGTCACTGAA. This codes for CASSTSGVTE. From start to end, the CDR3 is CASSTSGVTEAFF. V gene TRBV19 combines with J gene TRBJ1-1; D unclear. With the read ending 3 residues before the CDR3 end, the germline J gene is used to fill in that end. CDR1 and CDR2 (germline): LNHDA, SQIVND (reference sequence). V was clipped by 4 bases and J by 4 bases, with 10 bases between them. The CDR3 contains 13 residues.